The 6 T cell receptor beta chains in this list originate from one sample, sequenced in a study of early T cells in non-severe SARS-CoV-2 infection. TCRdb reanalysed the 5' RACE reads using MiXCR and keeps one entry per CDR3 protein. The sample has over 25,000 distinct CDR3 sequences; 8.5% to 10% are singletons. The sequenced sample consisted of whole blood. The receptors were gathered from an adult who was a healthcare worker with PCR-confirmed SARS-CoV-2 infection or an uninfected control (not recorded which).

This clonotype was observed at least ten times. V gene TRBV12-3 or TRBV12-4 combines with J gene TRBJ2-7; D is undetermined. With 5 bases removed from V and 3 bases from J, the gap between germline ends came to 14 bases. CDR3 length: 14 amino acids. The CDR3: CASSPRGRSYEQYF. For the CDR3, the DNA is TGTGCCAGCAGTCCTCGCGGACGGAGCTACGAGCAGTACTTC.

This clonotype was recorded at least ten times. V is TRBV12-3 or TRBV12-4 and J is TRBJ2-3; possibly TRBD2 for D (6 bases). V lost 5 bases and J lost 5, with 20 bases in between. This CDR3 is built from 16 residues. The CDR3 DNA is TGTGCCAGCAGTGGCCGGGGTGCGGGGATGAGAGATACGCAGTATTTT. Encoded protein: CASSGRGAGMRDTQYF.

This clonotype appeared many times. This chain connects TRBV4-1 to TRBJ1-1, with D tentatively TRBD1 (5 bases). The CDR3 consists of 14 residues. V lost 3 bases and J 8 bases, leaving 16 bases between the germline ends. Germline CDR1 and CDR2: MGHRA and YSYEKL. In nucleotides, the CDR3 is TGCGCCAGCAGCCACTATGACGGGGCATCCGAAGCTTTCTTT. This sequence encodes CASSHYDGASEAFF.

The V call is TRBV7-9, the J call TRBJ1-2, with D uncertain. The length of the CDR3 is 16 residues. V was clipped by 1 base and J by 4 bases, with 16 bases between them. Germline CDR1 is SEHNR and CDR2 is FQNEAQ (reference sequence). The CDR3 here is CASSLGISASGYGYTF. Here the CDR3 DNA reads TGTGCCAGCAGCTTAGGAATCTCGGCCTCGGGCTATGGCTACACCTTC.

This clonotype was seen repeatedly, ten times or more. V is TRBV5-4 and J is TRBJ2-7; D not resolved. V lost 0 bases and J 3 bases, leaving 4 bases between the germline ends. The CDR3 contains 12 residues. Germline V gives CDR1 SGHNT, CDR2 YYREEE (reference sequence). CDR3 DNA sequence: TGTGCCAGCAGCTTGGAAGTCTACGAGCAGTACTTC. The encoded protein is CASSLEVYEQYF.

In this sample, this clonotype turned up a few times. The chain joins TRBV6-2 or TRBV6-3 to TRBJ1-5, with D unclear. The CDR3 has 12 amino acids. Looked up from germline, CDR1 is MNHEY and CDR2 is SVGEGT. Trimming pared 3 bases from V and 8 bases from J, leaving 8 bases between. In DNA form, the CDR3 reads TGTGCCAGCAGTTATGGATTGGAGCCCCAGCATTTT. Protein product: CASSYGLEPQHF.